A single sample is the source of the 6 T cell receptor beta chains below, sequenced in a study of cytomegalovirus exposure and HLA in healthy donors. In the PCR, 60 Vbeta and 13 Jbeta primers were used. Repertoires were generated with immunoSEQ multiplex PCR, while TCRdb's copy carries only in-frame clones and drops some. In total, the table holds 150,000 to 200,000 clones. The sequenced sample consisted of PBMCs. The receptor set was obtained from a boy between 10 and 17 years old in good health and CMV-seronegative.

The gene calls are TRBV6-1 and TRBJ1-6; maybe TRBD1 (5 bases). The CDR3 extends over 14 amino acids. In germline, CDR1 is MNHNS, CDR2 SASEGT. The V end was cut by 10 bases, the J end by 1 base, with 11 bases between. In DNA form, the CDR3 reads TGTGCCATCAGACAGCAGTCCTATAATTCACCCCTCCACTTT. Its translation is CAIRQQSYNSPLHF.

The V gene is TRBV27, the J gene TRBJ1-4; D may be TRBD1 (6 bases). The germline V gene encodes CDR1 MNHEY and CDR2 SMNVEV (reference sequence). V lost 6 bases and J lost 4, with 12 bases in between. The CDR3 is made up of 14 amino acids. This CDR3 reads CASRKQGLNEKLFF. The DNA for the CDR3 is TGTGCCAGCAGAAAGCAGGGGCTTAATGAAAAACTGTTTTTT. The full variable domain, its missing parts supplied by reference TRBV27 and TRBJ1-4, is EAQVTQNPRYLITVTGKKLTVTCSQNMNHEYMSWYRQDPGLGLRQIYYSMNVEVTDKGDVPEGYKVSRKEKRNFPLILESPSPNQTSLYFCASRKQGLNEKLFFGSGTQLSVL.

The chain combines TRBV5-4 with TRBJ2-3; the match to TRBD2 covers 11 bases. V lost 7 bases, J lost 2 bases, and 9 bases stayed unmatched. The CDR3 consists of 16 residues. From germline, CDR1 is SGHNT and CDR2 YYREEE (reference sequence). The CDR3 coding sequence is TGTGCCAGCGGCGCAACTAGCGGGGGATTCACAGATACGCAGTATTTT. As protein: CASGATSGGFTDTQYF.

The chain has TRBV19 and TRBJ2-7; D is unclear. With 3 bases removed from V and 2 bases from J, the gap between germline ends came to 11 bases. The length of the CDR3 is 14 residues. Germline V gene lookup returns CDR1 LNHDA and CDR2 SQIVND (reference sequence). CDR3 residues: CASSIGSLPYEQYF. The CDR3 coding sequence is TGTGCCAGTAGTATCGGTAGTTTACCCTACGAGCAGTACTTC.

This chain links TRBV11-2 with TRBJ2-7; TRBD2 matches at 9 bases. V lost 7 bases and J lost 5; bases outside the gene matches: 15. Germline V gene data show CDR1 as SGHAT and CDR2 as FQNNGV. The CDR3 runs 16 residues. The CDR3 region has the DNA TGTGCCAGCACCCCACTTGGCGGGGGGGCAGGGAACGAGCAGTACTTC. Amino acid sequence: CASTPLGGGAGNEQYF.

This sequence joins TRBV19 and TRBJ2-1; weak D call: TRBD1 (5 bases). The CDR3 is made up of 13 amino acids. Germline V gives CDR1 LNHDA, CDR2 SQIVND (reference sequence). V was cut by 6 bases and J by 10 bases, with 16 bases left in between. This chain's CDR3 is CASSPQGIGEQFF. CDR3 bases: TGTGCCAGTAGCCCTCAGGGAATCGGGGAGCAGTTCTTC.